The 17 T cell receptor beta chains listed next were all sequenced from one sample in a study of blood T cell repertoires in COVID-19. Sequencing used immunoSEQ multiplex PCR; TCRdb keeps in-frame clones, though not all of them. The sample has tens of thousands of clones, about four fifths seen once. Sequencing input: peripheral blood. The receptors come from a woman aged 80 or older with active or convalescent COVID-19.

Here the CDR3 DNA reads TGTGCCAGCAGCCTACTGGGGAGCTCCTACAATGAGCAGTTCTTC. Amino acid sequence: CASSLLGSSYNEQFF. The chain has TRBV3-1 (or the pseudogene TRBV3-2) and TRBJ2-1, with D perhaps TRBD2 (5 bases). This CDR3 region has 15 residues. Germline V gene sequence: CDR1 LGHDT, CDR2 YNNKEL (reference sequence). Trimming removed 4 bases at V and 0 bases at J, with 10 bases between.

This clone appeared once. The junction departs from the called germline gene at one end, perhaps through a read error. The rearrangement uses TRBV20-1 and TRBJ1-2, with D unclear. Germline-derived CDR1 and CDR2 are DFQATT and SNEGSKA (reference sequence). This CDR3 is 11 amino acids long. CDR3 loop: CRAIGNYGYTF. CDR3 sequence (DNA): TGCAGGGCTATCGGGAACTATGGCTACACCTTC.

In this sample, this clone turned up a few times. The V call is TRBV2, the J call TRBJ1-6; D remains unclear. This CDR3 is 15 amino acids long. Germline V gene lookup returns CDR1 SNHLY and CDR2 FYNNEI. Trimming took off 0 bases at V and 8 bases at J, with 11 bases between the two ends. In nucleotides, the CDR3 is TGTGCCAGCAGTGAAGCGTGGATTGAGGATTCACCCCTCCACTTT. Protein product: CASSEAWIEDSPLHF.

The chain recombines TRBV18 with TRBJ1-5; 7 bases map to TRBD1. The junction had 12 bases not matched to a gene; V was cut back by 1 base and J by 6 bases. The CDR3 length is 17 residues. Germline V gene lookup returns CDR1 KGHSH and CDR2 LQKENI. The CDR3 loop reads CASSPLDQGVGVQPQHF. In nucleotides, the CDR3 is TGTGCCAGCTCACCACTCGACCAGGGGGTGGGGGTTCAGCCCCAGCATTTT. Full variable domain (remainder filled in from reference TRBV18 and TRBJ1-5): NAGVMQNPRHLVRRRGQEARLRCSPMKGHSHVYWYRQLPEEGLKFMVYLQKENIIDESGMPKERFSAEFPKEGPSILRIQQVVRGDSAAYFCASSPLDQGVGVQPQHFGDGTRLSIL.

J is TRBJ2-3 and V is TRBV5-4; 10 nucleotides align to TRBD2. The germline V gene encodes CDR1 SGHNT and CDR2 YYREEE (reference sequence). The CDR3 sequence is 15 residues long. The V segment lost 2 bases and the J segment 6 bases; nucleotides outside the gene matches: 6. CDR3 residues: CASSLAGGAPDTQYF. The CDR3 bases are TGTGCCAGCAGCTTAGCGGGGGGGGCTCCGGATACGCAGTATTTT.

This sequence joins TRBV6-5 and TRBJ1-4; D not certain. The CDR3 has 13 amino acids. V shed 7 bases and J shed 7 bases, with 13 bases lying between them. CDR1 is MNHEY, CDR2 SVGAGI, per germline. The CDR3 protein is CASIRGSGEKLFF. In DNA form, the CDR3 reads TGTGCCAGCATCAGAGGGTCGGGTGAAAAACTGTTTTTT.

J is TRBJ2-1 and V is TRBV28, with 7 bases matching TRBD2. J lost 0 bases, V lost 6 bases, and 5 bases had no gene match. Germline assignment: CDR1 MDHEN and CDR2 SYDVKM. This CDR3 region has 15 residues. The CDR3 region has the DNA TGTGCCAGCAGCCGAAGCGGGGTCTCCTACAATGAGCAGTTCTTC. Its protein product is CASSRSGVSYNEQFF.

J is TRBJ2-1 and V is TRBV7-8; TRBD2 matches 13 bases. Per the germline V gene, CDR1 is SGHVS and CDR2 is FQNEAQ. V gave up 5 bases and J gave up 4 bases; unmatched junction bases: 2. The CDR3 is 15 amino acids. The CDR3 bases are TGTGCCAGCAGCCGGACTAGCGGGGGATACAATGAGCAGTTCTTC. It is translated as CASSRTSGGYNEQFF.

The V and J genes are TRBV7-8 and TRBJ2-5; 7 bases line up with TRBD1. Germline CDR1 is SGHVS and CDR2 is FQNEAQ. This CDR3 contains 13 residues. Trimming removed 8 bases from V and 2 bases from J; junction bases left unmatched: 5. The CDR3 sequence is CASGPDRQETQYF. CDR3 coding DNA: TGTGCCAGCGGACCGGACAGGCAAGAGACCCAGTACTTC. The full variable domain, its missing parts supplied by reference TRBV7-8 and TRBJ2-5, is GAGVSQSPRYKVAKRGQDVALRCDPISGHVSLFWYQQALGQGPEFLTYFQNEAQLDKSGLPSDRFFAERPEGSVSTLKIQRTQQEDSAVYLCASGPDRQETQYFGPGTRLLVL.

As DNA, the CDR3 is TGTGCCAGCAGCTTAGGGAGGGTTGAGGAGCAGTTCTTC. Translating it yields CASSLGRVEEQFF. This chain links TRBV7-2 with TRBJ2-1; a weak D match, TRBD2 (6 bases). Deletions cut 1 base from V and 10 bases from J, with 11 bases between. This CDR3 region has 13 residues. Per the germline V gene, CDR1 is SGHTA and CDR2 is FQGNSA.

This rearrangement joins TRBV10-2 to TRBJ2-1; no clear D. Germline V CDR1 and CDR2: WSHSY, SAAADI. This CDR3 has 16 residues. Trimming left V 0 bases short and J 0 bases short, with 9 bases between. CDR3 sequence reads: CASSESTISSYNEQFF. CDR3 nucleotide sequence: TGCGCCAGCAGTGAGTCAACTATTAGCTCCTACAATGAGCAGTTCTTC.

The chain's CDR3 is CSVEWLLTGEAFF. The DNA of the CDR3 is TGCAGCGTTGAATGGCTATTGACAGGGGAAGCTTTCTTT. The chain links TRBV29-1 to TRBJ1-1, with 7 bases aligning to TRBD1. The CDR3 totals 13 residues. Per germline, CDR1 SQVTM and CDR2 ANQGSEA. V shed 2 bases and J 8 bases; nucleotides not matched to a gene: 8.

V gene TRBV5-5 combines with J gene TRBJ1-5; no definite D call. CDR1 is SGHKS and CDR2 is YYEKEE in the germline V gene (reference sequence). Trimming took off 4 bases at V and 0 bases at J, with 14 bases between the two ends. The CDR3 spans 16 residues. The CDR3 spells CASSPTVFYSNQPQHF. The CDR3 DNA follows: TGTGCCAGCAGCCCCACAGTATTCTATAGCAATCAGCCCCAGCATTTT.

The chain couples TRBV5-1 to TRBJ2-2, with D perhaps TRBD1 (6 bases). This CDR3 is 15 amino acids long. V lost 4 bases to trimming and J lost 3 bases, with 13 bases between them. CDR1 SGHRS and CDR2 YFSETQ come from the germline V gene. CDR3 nucleotide sequence: TGCGCCAGCAGCCGAAACGACAGGTACACCGGGGAGCTGTTTTTT. Translated, it gives CASSRNDRYTGELFF.

The chain couples TRBV28 to TRBJ1-2; a possible D gene is TRBD1 (6 bases). The V gene lost 6 bases and the J gene lost 8 bases, with 16 bases spanning the gap. Germline CDR1 reads MDHEN; CDR2 reads SYDVKM. The CDR3 spans 13 residues. CDR3 DNA: TGTGCCAGCAGCTTCTCCGGGACACACGGCTACACCTTC. Translated: CASSFSGTHGYTF.

V usage is TRBV11-2 and J usage is TRBJ2-2, with 7 nucleotides matching TRBD2. J was trimmed by 7 bases and V by 0 bases; bases with no gene match: 2. CDR3 size: 14 residues. The germline CDR1 and CDR2 sequences are SGHAT and FQNNGV. CDR3: CASSLDAGVGELFF. The CDR3 nucleotides read TGTGCCAGCAGCTTAGATGCGGGGGTCGGGGAGCTGTTTTTT.

The chain joins TRBV6-2 or TRBV6-3 to TRBJ1-1, with 9 bases lining up with TRBD1. This CDR3 has 14 residues. Per germline, CDR1 MNHEY and CDR2 SVGEGT. The ends lost 4 bases at V and 3 bases at J; junction bases unmatched: 3. Here the CDR3 reads CASSWTGAHTEAFF. CDR3 DNA: TGTGCCAGCAGTTGGACAGGGGCTCACACTGAAGCTTTCTTT.